This is a list of T cell receptor beta chains from one sample in a study of blood T cells in healthy people across ages. TCRdb re-called the 5' RACE reads through MiXCR, storing one row per CDR3 protein. The table includes 1.5 million or so distinct CDR3 sequences, around 42% detected once. The sequenced sample was blood. The receptors were sampled from a woman aged 18-29 years in good health. The CDR3 runs from the conserved cysteine through the conserved F or W. The order of the fields is D gene, J gene, clone size, V gene, CDR3 length, CDR3 protein, CDR3 DNA. D genes are given only for firm matches. Clone size is given for some rows only: seen once, a few or many times, or a class if the clone is expanded.

d_call: .; j_call: TRBJ2-6; clone_size: .; v_call: TRBV5-1; cdr3_length: 17; cdr3_aa: CASSWSFAGTGANVLTF; cdr3_nt: TGCGCCAGCAGCTGGTCCTTCGCGGGGACCGGGGCCAACGTCCTGACTTTC
d_call: .; j_call: TRBJ2-7; clone_size: .; v_call: TRBV4-1; cdr3_length: 15; cdr3_aa: CASTPRQDGDYEQYF; cdr3_nt: TGCGCCAGCACCCCTCGGCAGGACGGAGATTACGAGCAGTACTTC
d_call: TRBD2; j_call: TRBJ2-3; clone_size: few; v_call: TRBV6-5; cdr3_length: 16; cdr3_aa: CASSYSGLASTDTQYF; cdr3_nt: TGTGCCAGCAGTTACTCCGGACTAGCTAGCACAGATACGCAGTATTTT
d_call: .; j_call: TRBJ1-2; clone_size: .; v_call: TRBV13; cdr3_length: 14; cdr3_aa: CASNPPGSNYGYTF; cdr3_nt: TGTGCCAGCAACCCTCCGGGGAGTAACTATGGCTACACCTTC
d_call: .; j_call: TRBJ2-1; clone_size: few; v_call: TRBV7-9; cdr3_length: 14; cdr3_aa: CASSLLLLVPEQFF; cdr3_nt: TGTGCCAGCAGCTTACTACTATTGGTCCCTGAGCAGTTCTTC
d_call: TRBD2; j_call: TRBJ2-7; clone_size: .; v_call: TRBV7-2; cdr3_length: 14; cdr3_aa: CASSFASGYNEQYF; cdr3_nt: TGTGCCAGCAGCTTTGCTAGCGGATACAATGAGCAGTACTTC
d_call: .; j_call: TRBJ2-3; clone_size: .; v_call: TRBV2; cdr3_length: 16; cdr3_aa: CASSERPDHSTDTQYF; cdr3_nt: TGTGCCAGCAGTGAGCGGCCAGACCATAGCACAGATACGCAGTATTTT
d_call: .; j_call: TRBJ2-7; clone_size: .; v_call: TRBV27; cdr3_length: 14; cdr3_aa: CASSSHERPGERYF; cdr3_nt: TGTGCCAGCAGTTCCCACGAACGACCCGGGGAGCGGTACTTC
d_call: TRBD2; j_call: TRBJ2-7; clone_size: .; v_call: TRBV20-1; cdr3_length: 14; cdr3_aa: CSARDAGGSYEQYF; cdr3_nt: TGCAGTGCTAGAGATGCGGGGGGCTCCTACGAGCAGTACTTC
d_call: .; j_call: TRBJ2-6; clone_size: .; v_call: TRBV11-2; cdr3_length: 17; cdr3_aa: CASSLDIEATGANVLTF; cdr3_nt: TGTGCCAGCAGCTTAGACATAGAAGCCACTGGGGCCAACGTCCTGACTTTC
d_call: .; j_call: TRBJ1-2; clone_size: many; v_call: TRBV27; cdr3_length: 14; cdr3_aa: CASSPGRSNYGYTF; cdr3_nt: TGTGCCAGCAGCCCGGGACGGTCTAACTATGGCTACACCTTC
d_call: .; j_call: TRBJ2-1; clone_size: .; v_call: TRBV5-1; cdr3_length: 16; cdr3_aa: CASSLAAATSYNEQFF; cdr3_nt: TGCGCCAGCAGCTTGGCAGCGGCGACCTCCTACAATGAGCAGTTCTTC
d_call: .; j_call: TRBJ2-3; clone_size: .; v_call: TRBV10-2; cdr3_length: 16; cdr3_aa: CASTLTRRPSQDTQYF; cdr3_nt: TGCGCCAGCACGCTTACCAGGAGGCCCTCCCAGGATACGCAGTATTTT
d_call: .; j_call: TRBJ2-7; clone_size: .; v_call: TRBV28; cdr3_length: 15; cdr3_aa: CASTWGRAYSYEQYF; cdr3_nt: TGTGCCAGCACATGGGGCAGGGCCTACTCCTACGAGCAGTACTTC
d_call: TRBD2; j_call: TRBJ2-7; clone_size: many; v_call: TRBV20-1; cdr3_length: 14; cdr3_aa: CSGWSGTSSYEQYF; cdr3_nt: TGCAGTGGTTGGTCCGGGACTAGCTCCTACGAGCAGTACTTC
d_call: TRBD1; j_call: TRBJ1-1; clone_size: few; v_call: TRBV7-9; cdr3_length: 14; cdr3_aa: CASSWDRVVSEAFF; cdr3_nt: TGTGCCAGCAGCTGGGACAGGGTGGTCTCTGAAGCTTTCTTT
d_call: .; j_call: TRBJ2-1; clone_size: few; v_call: TRBV6-5; cdr3_length: 13; cdr3_aa: CASKPDGWWEQFF; cdr3_nt: TGTGCCAGCAAACCCGACGGCTGGTGGGAGCAGTTCTTC
d_call: .; j_call: TRBJ1-1; clone_size: .; v_call: TRBV5-1; cdr3_length: 14; cdr3_aa: CASSQLTGRTEAFF; cdr3_nt: TGCGCCAGCAGCCAACTGACGGGACGCACTGAAGCTTTCTTT
d_call: TRBD2; j_call: TRBJ2-3; clone_size: few; v_call: TRBV10-3; cdr3_length: 15; cdr3_aa: CAISEGGLGSDTQYF; cdr3_nt: TGTGCCATCAGTGAGGGGGGACTAGGATCCGATACGCAGTATTTT
d_call: TRBD1; j_call: TRBJ2-7; clone_size: .; v_call: TRBV6-1; cdr3_length: 15; cdr3_aa: CASRGDRPSSYEQYF; cdr3_nt: TGTGCCAGCAGGGGGGACAGGCCGAGCTCCTACGAGCAGTACTTC
d_call: TRBD2; j_call: TRBJ2-3; clone_size: .; v_call: TRBV20-1; cdr3_length: 16; cdr3_aa: CSALRTSGRDTDTQYF; cdr3_nt: TGCAGTGCGCTTCGGACTAGCGGGAGGGACACAGATACGCAGTATTTT
d_call: TRBD1; j_call: TRBJ1-1; clone_size: few; v_call: TRBV3-1; cdr3_length: 11; cdr3_aa: CASSGDRAAFF; cdr3_nt: TGTGCCAGCAGCGGGGACAGGGCAGCTTTCTTT
d_call: TRBD2; j_call: TRBJ2-5; clone_size: .; v_call: TRBV7-8; cdr3_length: 19; cdr3_aa: CASSLQIGASGSGYNKQYF; cdr3_nt: TGTGCCAGCAGCCTACAAATAGGGGCTAGCGGGAGCGGATACAATAAGCAGTACTTC
d_call: TRBD2; j_call: TRBJ2-2; clone_size: .; v_call: TRBV11-2; cdr3_length: 17; cdr3_aa: CASSLSPGGSGTGELFF; cdr3_nt: TGTGCCAGCAGCTTAAGTCCGGGAGGGTCTGGGACCGGGGAGCTGTTTTTT
d_call: .; j_call: TRBJ2-6; clone_size: few; v_call: TRBV4-1; cdr3_length: 20; cdr3_aa: CASSQELGASLGSGANVLTF; cdr3_nt: TGCGCCAGCAGCCAAGAGTTGGGCGCGTCTTTGGGTTCTGGGGCCAACGTCCTGACTTTC
d_call: TRBD2; j_call: TRBJ2-5; clone_size: few; v_call: TRBV27; cdr3_length: 18; cdr3_aa: CASSLRWRRGVSQETQYF; cdr3_nt: TGTGCCAGCAGCCTACGGTGGCGGCGGGGGGTTTCCCAAGAGACCCAGTACTTC
d_call: .; j_call: TRBJ2-7; clone_size: few; v_call: TRBV5-1; cdr3_length: 15; cdr3_aa: CASSSSAGTQREQYF; cdr3_nt: TGCGCCAGCAGCTCCAGCGCCGGGACCCAGAGGGAGCAGTACTTC
d_call: .; j_call: TRBJ2-1; clone_size: .; v_call: TRBV4-2; cdr3_length: 17; cdr3_aa: CASSQSAWRGSYNEQFF; cdr3_nt: TGTGCCAGCAGCCAGTCGGCCTGGCGGGGCTCCTACAATGAGCAGTTCTTC
d_call: TRBD1; j_call: TRBJ2-5; clone_size: .; v_call: TRBV28; cdr3_length: 13; cdr3_aa: CASAGQGAWEQYF; cdr3_nt: TGTGCCAGCGCGGGACAGGGGGCTTGGGAGCAGTACTTC
d_call: TRBD1; j_call: TRBJ2-3; clone_size: .; v_call: TRBV7-2; cdr3_length: 16; cdr3_aa: CASSSLGGRVADTQYF; cdr3_nt: TGTGCCAGCAGCTCTCTAGGGGGCCGAGTGGCAGATACGCAGTATTTT
d_call: .; j_call: TRBJ2-5; clone_size: .; v_call: TRBV24-1; cdr3_length: 15; cdr3_aa: CATGGRPGLEETQYF; cdr3_nt: TGTGCCACCGGGGGACGACCGGGACTGGAAGAGACCCAGTACTTC
d_call: .; j_call: TRBJ1-6; clone_size: .; v_call: TRBV6-5; cdr3_length: 15; cdr3_aa: CASSYSTGFGSPLHF; cdr3_nt: TGTGCCAGCAGTTACTCCACGGGTTTCGGTTCACCCCTCCACTTT
d_call: .; j_call: TRBJ1-1; clone_size: .; v_call: TRBV18; cdr3_length: 13; cdr3_aa: CASSPSTGTEAFF; cdr3_nt: TGTGCCAGCTCACCAAGTACGGGCACTGAAGCTTTCTTT
d_call: .; j_call: TRBJ2-3; clone_size: .; v_call: TRBV24-1; cdr3_length: 17; cdr3_aa: CATSDFFVAVPTDTQYF; cdr3_nt: TGTGCCACCAGTGATTTCTTCGTAGCGGTGCCCACAGATACGCAGTATTTT
d_call: .; j_call: TRBJ2-1; clone_size: .; v_call: TRBV20-1; cdr3_length: 13; cdr3_aa: CSARAQAGGEQFF; cdr3_nt: TGCAGTGCTAGAGCCCAAGCGGGCGGGGAGCAGTTCTTC
d_call: .; j_call: TRBJ2-7; clone_size: once; v_call: TRBV7-3; cdr3_length: 13; cdr3_aa: CASSPGLGDEQYF; cdr3_nt: TGTGCCAGCAGCCCGGGTTTGGGGGACGAGCAGTACTTC
d_call: TRBD1; j_call: TRBJ2-5; clone_size: few; v_call: TRBV7-9; cdr3_length: 15; cdr3_aa: CASSSNRGSLETQYF; cdr3_nt: TGTGCCAGCAGCAGTAACAGGGGGAGCCTAGAGACCCAGTACTTC
d_call: .; j_call: TRBJ2-7; clone_size: few; v_call: TRBV5-6; cdr3_length: 13; cdr3_aa: CASSLHSHYEQYF; cdr3_nt: TGTGCCAGCAGCTTGCACTCTCACTACGAGCAGTACTTC
d_call: TRBD2; j_call: TRBJ2-7; clone_size: .; v_call: TRBV11-2; cdr3_length: 16; cdr3_aa: CASSLIVAGYSYEQYF; cdr3_nt: TGTGCCAGCAGCTTAATCGTAGCGGGTTACTCCTACGAGCAGTACTTC
d_call: TRBD1; j_call: TRBJ1-5; clone_size: .; v_call: TRBV10-3; cdr3_length: 14; cdr3_aa: CAIRDGQGNQPQHF; cdr3_nt: TGTGCCATCAGGGACGGACAGGGCAATCAGCCCCAGCATTTT
d_call: TRBD2; j_call: TRBJ2-7; clone_size: .; v_call: TRBV4-1; cdr3_length: 15; cdr3_aa: CASSPGLAAPYEQYF; cdr3_nt: TGCGCCAGCAGCCCGGGACTAGCGGCACCCTACGAGCAGTACTTC
d_call: .; j_call: TRBJ1-2; clone_size: .; v_call: TRBV5-1; cdr3_length: 14; cdr3_aa: CASSPPDVGYGYTF; cdr3_nt: TGCGCCAGCAGCCCGCCGGACGTTGGCTATGGCTACACCTTC
d_call: .; j_call: TRBJ2-3; clone_size: .; v_call: TRBV6-6; cdr3_length: 13; cdr3_aa: CASSSQYISYQYF; cdr3_nt: TGTGCCAGCAGTTCCCAGTACATCTCCTATCAGTATTTT
d_call: TRBD2; j_call: TRBJ2-1; clone_size: .; v_call: TRBV20-1; cdr3_length: 15; cdr3_aa: CSARLAAGGGDEQFF; cdr3_nt: TGCAGTGCTAGATTGGCAGCGGGGGGCGGTGATGAGCAGTTCTTC
d_call: TRBD2; j_call: TRBJ2-3; clone_size: .; v_call: TRBV27; cdr3_length: 15; cdr3_aa: CASSFGGYFTDTQYF; cdr3_nt: TGTGCCAGCAGTTTCGGGGGGTACTTCACAGATACGCAGTATTTT
d_call: .; j_call: TRBJ2-7; clone_size: many; v_call: TRBV10-3; cdr3_length: 13; cdr3_aa: CAISEGQGYEQYF; cdr3_nt: TGTGCCATCAGTGAGGGGCAGGGTTACGAGCAGTACTTC
d_call: .; j_call: TRBJ2-7; clone_size: .; v_call: TRBV11-2; cdr3_length: 13; cdr3_aa: CASSYQPTYEQYF; cdr3_nt: TGTGCCAGCAGCTACCAGCCCACCTACGAGCAGTACTTC
d_call: .; j_call: TRBJ2-1; clone_size: .; v_call: TRBV6-5; cdr3_length: 13; cdr3_aa: CASRDRTADGQFF; cdr3_nt: TGTGCCAGCAGGGATCGGACTGCAGATGGGCAGTTCTTC
d_call: TRBD1; j_call: TRBJ2-3; clone_size: few; v_call: TRBV5-6; cdr3_length: 17; cdr3_aa: CASSLRGRNPLTDTQYF; cdr3_nt: TGTGCCAGCAGCTTGAGGGGGCGGAATCCCCTTACAGATACGCAGTATTTT
d_call: .; j_call: TRBJ1-1; clone_size: .; v_call: TRBV6-1; cdr3_length: 15; cdr3_aa: CASIRGEGGRTEAFF; cdr3_nt: TGTGCCAGCATTCGGGGTGAGGGAGGGAGGACTGAAGCTTTCTTT
d_call: .; j_call: TRBJ2-5; clone_size: .; v_call: TRBV2; cdr3_length: 12; cdr3_aa: CATNGPQETQYF; cdr3_nt: TGTGCCACCAACGGACCCCAAGAGACCCAGTACTTC
d_call: TRBD2; j_call: TRBJ2-1; clone_size: .; v_call: TRBV11-2; cdr3_length: 15; cdr3_aa: CASSPGGSGCNEQFF; cdr3_nt: TGTGCCAGCAGCCCCGGGGGGTCCGGGTGCAATGAGCAGTTCTTC
d_call: .; j_call: TRBJ2-7; clone_size: .; v_call: TRBV20-1; cdr3_length: 13; cdr3_aa: CSASRSSRYEQYF; cdr3_nt: TGCAGTGCTAGTCGTTCTAGTCGGTACGAGCAGTACTTC
d_call: TRBD1; j_call: TRBJ2-5; clone_size: few; v_call: TRBV2; cdr3_length: 11; cdr3_aa: CASKRGRLPYF; cdr3_nt: TGTGCCAGCAAAAGGGGGCGACTCCCGTACTTC
d_call: .; j_call: TRBJ2-4; clone_size: .; v_call: TRBV14; cdr3_length: 13; cdr3_aa: CASSHVLGVEQYF; cdr3_nt: TGTGCCAGCAGCCACGTACTCGGGGTTGAGCAGTACTTC
d_call: TRBD1; j_call: TRBJ2-7; clone_size: .; v_call: TRBV5-1; cdr3_length: 16; cdr3_aa: CASSLETGDPSYEQYF; cdr3_nt: TGCGCCAGCAGCTTGGAGACAGGGGATCCCTCCTACGAGCAGTACTTC
d_call: TRBD2; j_call: TRBJ2-7; clone_size: .; v_call: TRBV7-2; cdr3_length: 16; cdr3_aa: CASGLAPSGGAYEQYF; cdr3_nt: TGTGCCAGCGGCTTAGCCCCTAGCGGGGGTGCCTACGAGCAGTACTTC